Listed below are T cell receptor beta chains from one sample, sequenced in a study of blood T cells in healthy people across ages. A single record per CDR3 protein comes from TCRdb applying MiXCR to the 5' RACE reads. The top ten clones hold approximately 22% of a sample with 1.5 million to 2 million distinct CDR3 sequences, more than 35% of them seen once. Source material: blood. All receptors derive from a human donor in good health. Both conserved end residues are part of each CDR3. D genes are given only for firm matches. Rows give clone size only sometimes, using once, few, many, or a class for an expanded clone.

>TRBJ1-6|TRBV4-1|NA|NA
CASSPAGKSSPLHF
TGCGCCAGCAGCCCGGCAGGGAAGAGTTCACCCCTCCACTTT
>TRBJ2-3|TRBV29-1|NA|NA
CSVSPPPANTDTQYF
TGCAGCGTTTCCCCGCCGCCAGCCAACACAGATACGCAGTATTTT
>TRBJ2-1|TRBV20-1|NA|few
CSARDETGNNEQFF
TGCAGTGCTAGGGACGAGACGGGGAACAATGAGCAGTTCTTC
>TRBJ1-2|TRBV11-3|NA|NA
CASSLEGRTNYGYTF
TGTGCCAGCAGCTTAGAGGGCCGTACTAACTATGGCTACACCTTC
>TRBJ1-5|TRBV20-1|NA|NA
CSARVSGQPQHF
TGCAGTGCTAGGGTATCCGGGCAGCCCCAGCATTTT
>TRBJ1-1|TRBV7-2|NA|few
CASSRQRTEAFF
TGTGCCAGCAGCAGACAGCGCACTGAAGCTTTCTTT
>TRBJ2-7|TRBV7-6|NA|NA
CASSQKTLGLYEQYF
TGTGCCAGCAGCCAAAAAACTTTAGGGCTGTACGAGCAGTACTTC
>TRBJ1-2|TRBV30|NA|NA
CACSRSRGGYTF
TGTGCCTGCAGCCGTAGCCGGGGTGGCTACACCTTC
>TRBJ2-2|TRBV29-1|NA|few
CSVTLTGELFF
TGCAGCGTTACCCTCACCGGGGAGCTGTTTTTT
>TRBJ2-3|TRBV9|TRBD2|few
CASSPDRASGLTQYF
TGTGCCAGCAGCCCCGATCGGGCTAGCGGGTTAACGCAGTATTTT
>TRBJ2-5|TRBV20-1|TRBD2|once
CSGGSFETQYF
TGCAGCGGGGGGTCCTTTGAGACCCAGTACTTC
>TRBJ1-5|TRBV4-1|NA|NA
CASSQTTLGVWGQPQHF
TGCGCCAGCAGCCAAACCACGTTAGGGGTCTGGGGTCAGCCCCAGCATTTT
>TRBJ2-1|TRBV6-5|NA|NA
CASSPKAFSYNEQFF
TGTGCCAGCAGTCCAAAAGCTTTTTCCTACAATGAGCAGTTCTTC
>TRBJ1-5|TRBV2|NA|NA
CASSAQGEDQLQHF
TGTGCCAGCAGTGCACAGGGTGAGGATCAGCTCCAGCATTTT
>TRBJ2-1|TRBV27|TRBD1|few
CASSSGGAANEQFF
TGTGCCAGCAGTTCAGGGGGCGCGGCCAATGAGCAGTTCTTC
>TRBJ1-4|TRBV7-8|NA|NA
CASSHRQFNEKLFF
TGTGCCAGCAGCCATCGACAGTTTAATGAAAAACTGTTTTTT
>TRBJ1-6|TRBV2|NA|NA
CASTGLRSPLHF
TGTGCCAGCACTGGGTTACGGTCACCCCTCCACTTT
>TRBJ2-3|TRBV24-1|TRBD1|many
CATSPGTGADTQYF
TGTGCCACCAGTCCCGGGACAGGGGCCGATACGCAGTATTTT
>TRBJ1-2|TRBV3-1|TRBD1|NA
CVSSQDPDRIYGYTF
TGTGTCAGCAGCCAAGACCCGGACAGGATCTATGGCTACACCTTC
>TRBJ2-4|TRBV21-1|NA|few
CASGRRARLTKNIQYF
TGTGCCAGCGGCCGGAGGGCCAGGTTAACCAAAAACATTCAGTACTTC
>TRBJ2-7|TRBV4-1|NA|few
CASSQVFSGYEQYF
TGCGCCAGCAGCCAAGTTTTTTCCGGTTACGAGCAGTACTTC
>TRBJ2-1|TRBV14|NA|NA
CASSPWQGYNGQFF
TGTGCCAGCAGCCCATGGCAGGGTTACAATGGGCAGTTCTTC
>TRBJ2-7|TRBV7-2|TRBD1|NA
CASSWTGTGLIEQYF
TGTGCCAGCAGCTGGACCGGGACAGGATTAATCGAGCAGTACTTC
>TRBJ2-1|TRBV10-3|TRBD2|few
CAISGTLAGEYDEQFF
TGTGCCATCAGTGGAACACTAGCGGGGGAGTATGACGAGCAGTTCTTC
>TRBJ1-2|TRBV10-3|NA|NA
CAISESSLGSGEFSDGYTF
TGTGCCATCAGTGAGTCTAGCTTGGGGTCAGGGGAGTTTTCGGATGGCTACACCTTC
>TRBJ2-5|TRBV20-1|TRBD2|many
CSARTSGGRSIQETQYF
TGCAGTGCACGGACTAGCGGGGGCCGGTCGATCCAAGAGACCCAGTACTTC
>TRBJ2-7|TRBV5-1|NA|NA
CASSQTPSNEQYF
TGCGCCAGCAGCCAGACCCCATCCAATGAGCAGTACTTC
>TRBJ2-3|TRBV20-1|TRBD2|NA
CSAGAGRSTDTQYF
TGCAGTGCTGGAGCGGGGCGGAGCACAGATACGCAGTATTTT
>TRBJ1-5|TRBV7-2|NA|NA
CASSLARDIWSNQPQHF
TGTGCCAGCAGCTTAGCTAGGGACATCTGGAGCAATCAGCCCCAGCATTTT
>TRBJ1-2|TRBV14|NA|NA
CASSPGPPASYGYTF
TGTGCCAGCAGCCCGGGACCGCCCGCCAGCTATGGCTACACCTTC
>TRBJ1-5|TRBV4-2|TRBD1|once
CASSQGQGRISNQPQHF
TGTGCCAGCAGCCAGGGACAGGGGAGGATAAGCAATCAGCCCCAGCATTTT
>TRBJ1-2|TRBV20-1|TRBD1|NA
CSALGQEFNYGYTF
TGCAGTGCCCTGGGACAGGAATTTAACTATGGCTACACCTTC
>TRBJ1-2|TRBV7-2|NA|NA
CASSLGFSYGYTF
TGTGCCAGCAGCTTGGGTTTCAGCTATGGCTACACCTTC
>TRBJ2-7|TRBV12-3/TRBV12-4|NA|NA
CASSFAPIGYEQYF
TGTGCCAGCAGTTTCGCCCCAATCGGCTACGAGCAGTACTTC
>TRBJ1-6|TRBV7-9|NA|NA
CASSPPIWGSPLHF
TGTGCCAGCAGCCCTCCCATCTGGGGTTCACCCCTCCACTTT
>TRBJ2-1|TRBV7-9|NA|NA
CASSLYASTNEQFF
TGTGCCAGCAGCTTGTATGCGTCGACGAATGAGCAGTTCTTC
>TRBJ2-5|TRBV6-1|NA|NA
CASSEGQMGFSRETQYF
TGTGCCAGCAGTGAGGGTCAAATGGGATTTTCAAGAGAGACCCAGTACTTC
>TRBJ2-3|TRBV20-1|NA|NA
CSAEAGDTQYF
TGCAGTGCCGAGGCGGGGGATACGCAGTATTTT
>TRBJ2-3|TRBV3-1|TRBD2|few
CASSQTPGTSGEADTQYF
TGTGCCAGCAGCCAAACCCCCGGGACTAGCGGGGAAGCAGATACGCAGTATTTT
>TRBJ2-5|TRBV20-1|TRBD1|NA
CSARDRVIRQETQYF
TGCAGTGCTAGGGACAGGGTAATCCGCCAAGAGACCCAGTACTTC
>TRBJ1-3|TRBV28|NA|once
CASSLPRGSVSGNTIYF
TGTGCCAGCAGCCTCCCGCGGGGCTCTGTCTCTGGAAACACCATATATTTT
>TRBJ2-3|TRBV4-1|TRBD2|NA
CASSQIGREETDTQYF
TGCGCCAGCAGCCAGATAGGGCGGGAGGAGACAGATACGCAGTATTTT
>TRBJ1-6|TRBV19|NA|NA
CASSIGAQYNSPLHF
TGTGCCAGTAGTATAGGGGCACAATATAATTCACCCCTCCACTTT
>TRBJ1-2|TRBV9|NA|few
CASSTGGGSMGYTF
TGTGCCAGCAGCACCGGGGGAGGCTCTATGGGCTACACCTTC
>TRBJ1-2|TRBV9|NA|once
CASSPWVTGDYGYTF
TGTGCCAGCAGCCCATGGGTGACAGGAGACTATGGCTACACCTTC
>TRBJ1-2|TRBV11-2|NA|NA
CASSTPGIYGYTF
TGTGCCAGCAGCACCCCGGGCATTTATGGCTACACCTTC
>TRBJ2-5|TRBV10-3|TRBD2|few
CAIRGSGGFQETQYF
TGTGCCATCAGGGGTAGCGGGGGGTTCCAAGAGACCCAGTACTTC
>TRBJ2-7|TRBV20-1|NA|NA
CSVFPDSSHEQYF
TGCAGTGTCTTTCCGGACAGCTCCCACGAGCAGTACTTC
>TRBJ2-1|TRBV15|TRBD1|NA
CATEQGGNEQFF
TGTGCCACAGAACAGGGGGGCAATGAGCAGTTCTTC
>TRBJ2-4|TRBV5-1|TRBD2|few
CASSYGLAGGLGHIQYF
TGCGCCAGCAGCTACGGACTAGCGGGGGGCTTAGGGCACATTCAGTACTTC
>TRBJ1-2|TRBV28|TRBD1|NA
CASSSGSGTGEVDGYTF
TGTGCCAGCAGTTCGGGGAGTGGGACAGGGGAGGTTGATGGCTACACCTTC
>TRBJ2-5|TRBV29-1|NA|many
CSVEGPSVTQYF
TGCAGCGTTGAGGGCCCTTCCGTGACCCAGTACTTC
>TRBJ2-1|TRBV12-3/TRBV12-4|NA|NA
CASSQTGFSNEQFF
TGTGCCAGCAGTCAAACAGGCTTCAGCAATGAGCAGTTCTTC
>TRBJ2-1|TRBV18|TRBD2|few
CASSPPPRGVINEQFF
TGTGCCAGCTCACCACCGCCGCGGGGGGTGATCAATGAGCAGTTCTTC